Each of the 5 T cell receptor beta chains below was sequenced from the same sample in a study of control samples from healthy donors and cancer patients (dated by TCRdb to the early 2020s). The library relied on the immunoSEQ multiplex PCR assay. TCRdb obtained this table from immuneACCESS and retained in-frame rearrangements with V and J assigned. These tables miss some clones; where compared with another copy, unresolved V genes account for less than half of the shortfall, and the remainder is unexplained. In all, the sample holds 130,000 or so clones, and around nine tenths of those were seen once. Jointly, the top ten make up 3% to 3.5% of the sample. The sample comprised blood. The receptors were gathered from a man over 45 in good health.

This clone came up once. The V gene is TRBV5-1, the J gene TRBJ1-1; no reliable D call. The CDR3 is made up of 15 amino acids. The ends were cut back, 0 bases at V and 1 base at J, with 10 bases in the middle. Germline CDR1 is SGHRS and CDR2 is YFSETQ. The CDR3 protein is CASSLATSGNTEAFF. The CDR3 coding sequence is TGCGCCAGCAGCTTGGCGACGTCGGGGAACACTGAAGCTTTCTTT. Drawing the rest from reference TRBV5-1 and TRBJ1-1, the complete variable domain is KAGVTQTPRYLIKTRGQQVTLSCSPISGHRSVSWYQQTPGQGLQFLFEYFSETQRNKGNFPGRFSGRQFSNSRSEMNVSTLELGDSALYLCASSLATSGNTEAFFGQGTRLTVV.

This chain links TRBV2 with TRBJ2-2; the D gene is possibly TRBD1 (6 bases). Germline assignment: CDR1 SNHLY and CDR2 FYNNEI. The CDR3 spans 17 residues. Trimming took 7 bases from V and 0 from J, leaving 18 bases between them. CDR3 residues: CASTARTGLANTGELFF. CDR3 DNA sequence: TGTGCCAGCACCGCACGCACAGGGCTAGCGAACACCGGGGAGCTGTTTTTT.

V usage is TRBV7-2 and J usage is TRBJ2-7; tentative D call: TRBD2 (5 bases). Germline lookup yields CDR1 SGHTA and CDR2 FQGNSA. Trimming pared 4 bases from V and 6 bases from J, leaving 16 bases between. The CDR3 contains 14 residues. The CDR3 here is CASSWERFLSEQYF. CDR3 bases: TGTGCCAGCAGCTGGGAGAGATTTCTCTCCGAGCAGTACTTC.

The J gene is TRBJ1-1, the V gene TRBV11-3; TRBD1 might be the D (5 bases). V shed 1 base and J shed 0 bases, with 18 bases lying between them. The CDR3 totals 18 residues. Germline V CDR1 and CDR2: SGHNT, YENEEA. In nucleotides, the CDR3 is TGTGCCAGCAGCTTAGGGTATTTACCGGGACCGGTGAACACTGAAGCTTTCTTT. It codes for CASSLGYLPGPVNTEAFF. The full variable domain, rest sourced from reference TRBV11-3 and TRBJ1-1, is EAGVVQSPRYKIIEKKQPVAFWCNPISGHNTLYWYLQNLGQGPELLIRYENEEAVDDSQLPKDRFSAERLKGVDSTLKIQPAELGDSAVYLCASSLGYLPGPVNTEAFFGQGTRLTVV.

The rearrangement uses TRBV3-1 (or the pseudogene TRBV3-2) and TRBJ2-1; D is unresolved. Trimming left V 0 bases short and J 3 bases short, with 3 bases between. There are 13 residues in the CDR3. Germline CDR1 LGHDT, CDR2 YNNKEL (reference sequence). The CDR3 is CASSQDDYNEQFF. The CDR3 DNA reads TGTGCCAGCAGCCAAGATGACTACAATGAGCAGTTCTTC.